This TCR beta chain is from a study of T-cell memory formation after mild COVID-19. About the study: For the most part, TCR clusters were specific to one donor.

For this clonotype: The antigen is undetermined.

5'RACE primed from the constant segment yielded TCR alpha and TCR beta cDNA libraries bearing sample barcodes and UMIs. MiXCR, applied by TCRdb to the 5' RACE reads, yields one record per CDR3 protein. The table lists approximately 290,000 distinct CDR3 sequences, around 15% of them singletons. Study findings and constraints: Whether second-wave clones peaking at day 37 were SARS-CoV-2 specific went unconfirmed. Detection of some responders pre-infection suggested pre-existing cross-reactive memory T cells participated.

This clonotype originated in a man younger than 35 who had mild COVID-19 (a few samples of this study predate the infection). Cell type and time point are not known. The sequenced sample consisted of PBMCs or a T cell subset sorted from them (not recorded which).

CDR3 sequence (DNA): TGTGCCACCAGTGATTTTGTCGGGGAGCTGTTTTTT. This sequence encodes CATSDFVGELFF. The chain is built from TRBV24-1 and TRBJ2-2; no clear D. Trimming removed 1 base from V and 7 bases from J, with 3 bases in between. The CDR3 runs 12 residues. Germline V gives CDR1 KGHDR, CDR2 SFDVKD.